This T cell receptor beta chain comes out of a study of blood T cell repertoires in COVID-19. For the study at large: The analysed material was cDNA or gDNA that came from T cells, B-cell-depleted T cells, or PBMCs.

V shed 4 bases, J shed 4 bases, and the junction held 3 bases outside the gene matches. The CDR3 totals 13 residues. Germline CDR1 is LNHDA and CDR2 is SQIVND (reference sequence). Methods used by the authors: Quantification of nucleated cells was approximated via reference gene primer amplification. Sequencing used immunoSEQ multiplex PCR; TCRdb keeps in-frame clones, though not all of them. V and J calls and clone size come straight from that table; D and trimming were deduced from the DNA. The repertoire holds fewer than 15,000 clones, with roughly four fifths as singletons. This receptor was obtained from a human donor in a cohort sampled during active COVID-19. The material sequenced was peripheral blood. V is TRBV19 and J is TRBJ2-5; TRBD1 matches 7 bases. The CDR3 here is CASSNSGGETQYF. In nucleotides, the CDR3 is TGTGCCAGTAGTAATTCAGGGGGAGAGACCCAGTACTTC. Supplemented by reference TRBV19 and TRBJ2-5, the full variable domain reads DGGITQSPKYLFRKEGQNVTLSCEQNLNHDAMYWYRQDPGQGLRLIYYSQIVNDFQKGDIAEGYSVSREKKESFPLTVTSAQKNPTAFYLCASSNSGGETQYFGPGTRLLVL.